This TCR beta chain stems from a study of blood T cell repertoires in COVID-19. The germline gives CDR1 KGHSH, CDR2 LQKENI. This CDR3 spans 13 amino acids. The J segment lost 5 bases and the V segment lost 3 bases, leaving 1 base of the junction unmatched. Per the original data handling: Reference gene primer amplification in the assay estimated nucleated cell counts. Profiled with immunoSEQ multiplex PCR; TCRdb holds only in-frame clones, not every one. The V and J calls and clone size were taken over from that table, and D and trimming were inferred from the DNA. The sample records 300,000 or so clones, around 90% being singletons. Participant age was about 18 to 95 years, and participants resided in approximately 24 US areas.

The TCR was taken from a man aged 55 to 70 who had recovered from COVID-19. What was sequenced was PBMCs or T cells enriched from blood (not recorded which). The V and J genes are TRBV18 and TRBJ2-1, with TRBD2 matching over 7 bases. Here the CDR3 reads CASSPGLDNEQFF. DNA for the CDR3: TGTGCCAGCTCACCCGGACTAGACAATGAGCAGTTCTTC.